The next 18 T cell receptor beta chains were all read from a single sample in a study of glioma-infiltrating T cells after dendritic cell vaccination. The repertoire was sequenced with immunoSEQ multiplex PCR; TCRdb's copy has only in-frame clones and lacks some. This table holds over 80,000 clones, 85% to 90% found once. The sample here was blood, taken before dendritic cell vaccination. These receptors were collected from a human donor with glioblastoma.

The rearrangement uses TRBV29-1 and TRBJ2-7, with 9 bases matching TRBD2. V shed 7 bases and J 7 bases; nucleotides not matched to a gene: 14. This CDR3 has 14 amino acids. CDR1 is SQVTM and CDR2 is ANQGSEA in the germline V gene. This chain's CDR3 is CSATGTSSSVEQYF. CDR3 sequence (DNA): TGCAGCGCCACCGGGACTAGCTCCAGTGTAGAGCAGTACTTC.

The chain links TRBV18 to TRBJ2-2; tentative D call: TRBD1 (6 bases). Germline lookup yields CDR1 KGHSH and CDR2 LQKENI. The CDR3 totals 14 residues. Trimming left V 3 bases short and J 5 bases short, with 10 bases between. CDR3 in DNA: TGTGCCAGCTCACCCCCGACAGGAACCGGGGAGCTGTTTTTT. This encodes CASSPPTGTGELFF.

V usage is TRBV20-1 and J usage is TRBJ2-7, with no clear D. CDR3 size: 11 residues. Trimming took 3 bases from V and 1 from J, leaving 4 bases between them. Germline V gene data show CDR1 as DFQATT and CDR2 as SNEGSKA (reference sequence). CDR3 residues: CSASGSYEQYF. CDR3 coding DNA: TGCAGTGCTAGCGGGTCCTACGAGCAGTACTTC.

The chain carries TRBV27 and TRBJ1-4, with 7 bases that match TRBD1. Germline trimming cut 0 bases from V and 7 bases from J; bases unmatched to any gene: 2. CDR3 size: 14 residues. Germline values: CDR1 MNHEY, CDR2 SMNVEV (reference sequence). The CDR3 coding sequence is TGTGCCAGCAGTTTATCGCCAGGGGGTGAAAAACTGTTTTTT. Its translation is CASSLSPGGEKLFF. Full variable domain (outside the CDR3, taken from reference TRBV27 and TRBJ1-4): EAQVTQNPRYLITVTGKKLTVTCSQNMNHEYMSWYRQDPGLGLRQIYYSMNVEVTDKGDVPEGYKVSRKEKRNFPLILESPSPNQTSLYFCASSLSPGGEKLFFGSGTQLSVL.

In this sample, this clone turned up once. The J gene is TRBJ2-2, the V gene TRBV30, with D unresolved. The length of the CDR3 is 14 residues. From germline, CDR1 is GTSNPN and CDR2 SVGIG (reference sequence). Trimming pared 0 bases from V and 4 bases from J, leaving 9 bases between. The CDR3, as DNA: TGTGCCTGGAGTGTACTCCGGAGCACCGGGGAGCTGTTTTTT. This sequence encodes CAWSVLRSTGELFF.

The genes are TRBV27 and TRBJ1-2; a possible D gene is TRBD1 (5 bases). The CDR3 sequence is 14 residues long. Germline V gene sequence: CDR1 MNHEY, CDR2 SMNVEV (reference sequence). V lost 5 bases, J lost 7 bases, and 17 bases lay in between. The chain's CDR3 is CASSRTGLLGGYTF. The DNA of the CDR3 is TGTGCCAGCAGTCGCACGGGACTCTTGGGTGGCTACACCTTC.

The V and J genes are TRBV5-1 and TRBJ1-4; 7 bases are shared with TRBD1. V shed 5 bases, J shed 9 bases, and the junction held 13 bases outside the gene matches. The germline V gene has CDR1 SGHRS and CDR2 YFSETQ. This CDR3 spans 15 amino acids. The CDR3 nucleotides are TGCGCCAGCAGTGAAGGACAGGTCGGGTTGAAAAAACTGTTTTTT. It is translated as CASSEGQVGLKKLFF.

A few counts support this clone. This rearrangement joins TRBV2 to TRBJ2-1; D might be TRBD2 (5 bases). V was pared by 6 bases and J by 9 bases, with 18 bases between. The V gene's germline CDR1 is SNHLY and CDR2 FYNNEI. CDR3 length: 14 amino acids. CDR3 sequence (DNA): TGTGCCAGCAGAACCGTAGCGCTCTCGAGTGAGCAGTTCTTC. Protein sequence: CASRTVALSSEQFF.

The chain recombines TRBV9 with TRBJ1-2; no firm D call. There are 16 residues in the CDR3. CDR1 is SGDLS, CDR2 YYNGEE, per germline. V shed 0 bases and J shed 2 bases, with 14 bases lying between them. The CDR3 DNA reads TGTGCCAGCAGCGTAGAAAGCCCGGGATTGAACTATGGCTACACCTTC. Translation: CASSVESPGLNYGYTF.

This clone was found once. The rearrangement joins TRBV30 to TRBJ1-1; 8 nucleotides match TRBD1. Per the germline V gene, CDR1 is GTSNPN and CDR2 is SVGIG (reference sequence). This CDR3 is 14 amino acids long. Germline trimming cut 1 base from V and 1 base from J; bases unmatched to any gene: 2. As DNA, the CDR3 is TGTGCCTGGAGTGCTGGGACAGGGAACACTGAAGCTTTCTTT. It is translated as CAWSAGTGNTEAFF.

This sequence joins TRBV4-1 and TRBJ2-7; D is perhaps TRBD1 (5 bases). Between the trimmed V and J ends, which lost 0 bases and 0 bases, there was a span of 12 bases. This CDR3 contains 16 residues. The V gene's germline CDR1 is MGHRA and CDR2 YSYEKL. CDR3: CASSQEGRALSYEQYF. In DNA, the CDR3 is TGCGCCAGCAGCCAAGAAGGCAGGGCCCTCTCCTACGAGCAGTACTTC.

V gene TRBV5-6 combines with J gene TRBJ2-5; unclear D gene. The germline V gene encodes CDR1 SGHDT and CDR2 YYEEEE. Between the trimmed V and J ends, which lost 2 bases and 0 bases, there was a span of 11 bases. The CDR3 has 15 amino acids. CDR3 region: CASSLITLYQETQYF. The CDR3 nucleotides read TGTGCCAGCAGCTTAATAACATTGTACCAAGAGACCCAGTACTTC.

This clone is a singleton in its sample. The V gene is TRBV30, the J gene TRBJ2-7, with TRBD1 as a possible D gene (6 bases). Germline V gene sequence: CDR1 GTSNPN, CDR2 SVGIG (reference sequence). Trimming cost V 2 bases and J 3 bases, with 11 bases left between them. The CDR3 spans 13 residues. In nucleotides, the CDR3 is TGTGCCTGGAGTCTCACAGGGAACTACGAGCAGTACTTC. Protein sequence: CAWSLTGNYEQYF.

V gene TRBV9 combines with J gene TRBJ2-2; the D gene is possibly TRBD1 (5 bases). This CDR3 is built from 13 residues. Germline-derived CDR1 and CDR2 are SGDLS and YYNGEE. The V end was cut by 7 bases, the J end by 4 bases, with 11 bases between. CDR3 nucleotide sequence: TGTGCCAGCGGGGCTAGGGGCACCGGGGAGCTGTTTTTT. This encodes CASGARGTGELFF.

The CDR3 loop reads CASSLAGTGDYGYTF. The CDR3, as DNA: TGCGCCAGCAGCTTGGCCGGGACAGGGGACTATGGCTACACCTTC. The chain recombines TRBV5-1 with TRBJ1-2; 10 nucleotides match TRBD1. The CDR3 spans 15 residues. Per germline, CDR1 SGHRS and CDR2 YFSETQ. Trimming at V came to 0 bases and at J to 3 bases, leaving 2 bases not matched to a gene.

J is TRBJ2-7 and V is TRBV9; 13 bases are shared with TRBD2. Germline CDR1 reads SGDLS; CDR2 reads YYNGEE. The junction had 0 bases not matched to a gene; V was cut back by 0 bases and J by 0 bases. The CDR3 consists of 16 residues. The CDR3 DNA follows: TGTGCCAGCAGCGTAGGGACTAGCGGGGGCTCCTACGAGCAGTACTTC. Translated, it gives CASSVGTSGGSYEQYF.

V usage is TRBV5-1 and J usage is TRBJ1-2; D gene ambiguous. The V end was cut by 0 bases, the J end by 4 bases, with 13 bases between. This CDR3 is built from 15 residues. Germline loops: CDR1 SGHRS, CDR2 YFSETQ. CDR3 residues: CASSLGGNGGYGYTF. The CDR3 coding sequence is TGCGCCAGCAGCTTGGGTGGGAATGGAGGCTATGGCTACACCTTC.

The chain links TRBV6-5 to TRBJ1-5; 7 positions match TRBD1. Germline trimming cut 5 bases from V and 6 bases from J; bases unmatched to any gene: 7. This CDR3 has 14 residues. The germline V gene has CDR1 MNHEY and CDR2 SVGAGI. This CDR3 reads CASSATGVGQPQHF. In DNA form, the CDR3 reads TGTGCCAGCAGTGCCACAGGGGTTGGTCAGCCCCAGCATTTT.